This T cell receptor beta chain was profiled in a study of neurological immune-mediated disorders. Overall study results and limits: No CDR3 amino acid sequences recurred among expanded clones across subjects, suggesting private repertoires in all groups. The multiple sclerosis repertoire cluster had no clinical or MRI feature associated with it. HTLV-1-associated myelopathy had the most TCR clonal expansion, whereas multiple sclerosis had the least (lower than in healthy controls).

This clonotype was picked up many times. Its antigen is currently unknown. The cDNA was generated by 5'RACE with 10-nucleotide random UMIs. TCRdb reprocessed the 5' RACE reads with MiXCR, giving one entry per CDR3 protein. This sample has fewer than 60,000 distinct CDR3 sequences; about 4.1% occur once, and the top ten carry approximately 5.9%. From germline, CDR1 is DFQATT and CDR2 SNEGSKA (reference sequence). V lost 6 bases to trimming and J lost 5 bases, with 26 bases between them. This CDR3 has 16 residues. The sequence came from a man aged 55 to 70 with multiple sclerosis. Sequencing input: PBMCs. This rearrangement joins TRBV20-1 to TRBJ2-7; D gene uncertain. The CDR3 sequence: CSATRKGKLIFHEQYF. The CDR3, as DNA: TGCAGTGCAACCCGAAAAGGAAAACTTATCTTCCACGAGCAGTACTTC.